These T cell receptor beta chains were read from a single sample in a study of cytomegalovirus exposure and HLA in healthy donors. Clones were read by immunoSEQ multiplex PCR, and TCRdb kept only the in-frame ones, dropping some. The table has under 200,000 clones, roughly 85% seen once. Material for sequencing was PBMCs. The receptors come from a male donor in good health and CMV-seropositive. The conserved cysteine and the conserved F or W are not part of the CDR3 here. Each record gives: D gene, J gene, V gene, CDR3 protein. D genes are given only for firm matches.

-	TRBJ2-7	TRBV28	ASSTGVTYEQY
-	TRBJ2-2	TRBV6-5	ASAARESTGELF
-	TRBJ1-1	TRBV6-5	ASSFSSAGDTEAF
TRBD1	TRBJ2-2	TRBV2	ASSAFAGNRGTGELF
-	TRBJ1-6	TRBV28	ASSYDSPLH
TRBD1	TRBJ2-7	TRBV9	ASSVGGQGSYEQY
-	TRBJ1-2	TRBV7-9	ASSPAGGEGYT
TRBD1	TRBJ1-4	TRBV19	ASSLQGALEKLF
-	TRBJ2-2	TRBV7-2	ASSRTGNRGAGELF
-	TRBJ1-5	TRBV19	ASSPSTGTIDQPQH
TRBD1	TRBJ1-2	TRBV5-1	ASSPAPTGTGGNYGYT